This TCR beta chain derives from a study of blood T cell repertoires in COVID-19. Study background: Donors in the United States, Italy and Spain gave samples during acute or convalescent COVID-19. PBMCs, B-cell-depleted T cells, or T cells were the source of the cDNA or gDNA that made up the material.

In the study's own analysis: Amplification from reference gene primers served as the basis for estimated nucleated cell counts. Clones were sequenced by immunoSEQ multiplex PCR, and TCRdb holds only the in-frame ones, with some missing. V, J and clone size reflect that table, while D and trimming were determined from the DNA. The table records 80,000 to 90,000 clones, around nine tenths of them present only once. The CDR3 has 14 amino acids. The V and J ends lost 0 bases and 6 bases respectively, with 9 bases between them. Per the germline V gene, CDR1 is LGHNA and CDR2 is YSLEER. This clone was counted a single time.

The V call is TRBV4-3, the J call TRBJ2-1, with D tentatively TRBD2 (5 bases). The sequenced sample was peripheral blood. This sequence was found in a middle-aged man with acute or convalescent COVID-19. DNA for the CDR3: TGCGCCAGCAGCCAAGATCTCGGAGGCAATGAGCAGTTCTTC. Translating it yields CASSQDLGGNEQFF.